The 26 T cell receptor beta chains listed next were all sequenced from one sample in a study of vaccination effects on CD4 cells after COVID-19. Antigens of these TCRs are unknown. With the ViraFEST assay, the study expanded antigen-specific CD4+ T cells using viral peptide pools, then sequenced them. The culture ran for under eleven days, and then CD4+ T cells were isolated. Nobody among the vaccine recipients had prior SARS-CoV-2 infection (nucleocapsid antibodies were negative). The method was immunoSEQ multiplex PCR; TCRdb's version includes in-frame clones alone and lacks a portion of them. The data show about 73,000 clones, roughly 74% seen once. This specimen was CD4+ T cells from PBMCs cultured with HCoV-NL63 spike peptides, taken before COVID-19 vaccination. These receptors were obtained from a human donor who received a COVID-19 vaccine.

This chain uses TRBV2 with TRBJ1-2, with D unresolved. Germline CDR1 is SNHLY and CDR2 is FYNNEI. The V end was cut by 10 bases, the J end by 0 bases, with 0 bases between. The CDR3 has 9 amino acids. The CDR3 DNA is TGTGCCACTAACTATGGCTACACCTTC. The encoded protein is CATNYGYTF.

This clone was observed once. V usage is TRBV4-1 and J usage is TRBJ2-5, with a possible D match to TRBD1 (6 bases). CDR3 length: 14 residues. Germline V gene data show CDR1 as MGHRA and CDR2 as YSYEKL. Trimming shortened V by 1 base and J by 5 bases, and 11 bases separated the two germline ends. CDR3 DNA: TGCGCCAGCAGCCAAGGACAGGAGAGGGAGACCCAGTACTTC. Amino acid sequence: CASSQGQERETQYF.

The rearrangement uses TRBV15 and TRBJ1-5, with D perhaps TRBD1 (5 bases). CDR1 LNHNV and CDR2 YYDKDF come from the germline V gene (reference sequence). There are 16 residues in the CDR3. V lost 1 base, J lost 1 base, and 11 bases lay in between. CDR3 amino acids: CATSRVRGGSNQPQHF. As DNA, the CDR3 is TGTGCCACCAGCAGAGTTCGGGGGGGAAGCAATCAGCCCCAGCATTTT.

The chain couples TRBV2 to TRBJ2-5, with a possible D match to TRBD2 (6 bases). Trimming removed 7 bases from V and 3 bases from J, with 12 bases in between. Germline V gene lookup returns CDR1 SNHLY and CDR2 FYNNEI. The CDR3 consists of 13 residues. DNA of the CDR3: TGTGCCAGCACACTAGGGGAGGAAGAGACCCAGTACTTC. Protein sequence: CASTLGEEETQYF.

This clone was detected only a few times. The gene calls are TRBV19 and TRBJ1-1; TRBD1 matches at 8 bases. Trimming cost V 6 bases and J 0 bases; bases outside gene matches: 12. The germline gives CDR1 LNHDA, CDR2 SQIVND (reference sequence). This CDR3 comprises 17 residues. The CDR3 loop reads CASRSRTGFLMNTEAFF. The CDR3, as DNA: TGTGCCAGTAGGAGCCGGACAGGGTTCCTCATGAACACTGAAGCTTTCTTT.

V usage is TRBV18 and J usage is TRBJ1-1; a possible D gene is TRBD1 (5 bases). Between the trimmed V and J ends, which lost 6 bases and 5 bases, there was a span of 22 bases. This CDR3 has 16 amino acids. Germline assignment: CDR1 KGHSH and CDR2 LQKENI. The CDR3: CASSPVAGQGGTEAFF. DNA of the CDR3: TGTGCCAGCTCGCCTGTGGCGGGGCAGGGAGGTACTGAAGCTTTCTTT.

Points on this clone: A junction end diverges from the germline sequence, so it may reflect a read error. The rearrangement joins TRBV30 to TRBJ2-3; possibly TRBD1 or TRBD2 for D (5 bases each). The CDR3 sequence is 12 residues long. CDR1 is GTSNPN and CDR2 is SVGIG in the germline V gene (reference sequence). The CDR3 DNA follows: TGTGCCTGGAGTGGGTCTAGCATCGGGGCCCATTTT. Translating gives CAWSGSSIGAHF.

V and J are TRBV14 and TRBJ2-3, with D perhaps TRBD1 (5 bases). The CDR3 consists of 16 residues. V was cut by 0 bases and J by 2 bases, with 12 bases left in between. Germline V CDR1 and CDR2: SGHDN, FVKESK. The CDR3: CASSQDGGATTDTQYF. The CDR3, as DNA: TGTGCCAGCAGCCAAGATGGTGGGGCCACCACAGATACGCAGTATTTT.

This clone has more than one count but fewer than ten. J is TRBJ2-1 and V is TRBV18, with TRBD1 as a possible D gene (5 bases). CDR3 length: 16 amino acids. Germline CDR1 KGHSH, CDR2 LQKENI. Trimming removed 3 bases from V and 6 bases from J, with 18 bases in between. CDR3 region: CASSPARGGASNEQFF. The CDR3 nucleotides read TGTGCCAGCTCACCGGCTAGAGGTGGGGCGTCCAATGAGCAGTTCTTC.

Only a few counts were recorded for this clone. J is TRBJ1-2 and V is TRBV27, with D maybe TRBD1 (6 bases). The CDR3 loop spans 13 amino acids. Trimming took 4 bases from V and 4 from J, leaving 10 bases between them. The germline gives CDR1 MNHEY, CDR2 SMNVEV (reference sequence). The CDR3 reads CASSSTGTYGYTF. The CDR3 DNA reads as TGTGCCAGCAGTTCAACAGGGACCTATGGCTACACCTTC.

The chain is built from TRBV5-1 and TRBJ2-2, with 7 nucleotides matching TRBD1. This CDR3 spans 15 amino acids. Germline CDR1 is SGHRS and CDR2 is YFSETQ. V lost 4 bases, J lost 3 bases, and 6 bases stayed unmatched. The CDR3 protein is CASSRTGVDTGELFF. In DNA form, the CDR3 reads TGCGCCAGCAGCAGAACAGGGGTGGACACCGGGGAGCTGTTTTTT.

The chain joins TRBV24-1 to TRBJ2-1; no clear D gene. Looked up from germline, CDR1 is KGHDR and CDR2 is SFDVKD. The V and J ends lost 3 bases and 9 bases respectively, with 14 bases between them. The CDR3 is 14 residues long. This chain's CDR3 is CATSDPGSPGEQFF. CDR3 bases: TGTGCCACCAGTGATCCTGGCAGCCCGGGTGAGCAGTTCTTC.

This clone was observed a few times. The chain combines TRBV6-1 with TRBJ2-7, with 10 positions matching TRBD1. Germline loops: CDR1 MNHNS, CDR2 SASEGT. CDR3 size: 14 residues. CDR3 DNA sequence: TGTGCCAGCAGTGAAGGACGGGGACAGGGGCCGCTCCTTGTC. Translated, it gives CASSEGRGQGPLLV.

The chain joins TRBV24-1 to TRBJ1-5; D ambiguous. V dropped 1 base and J dropped 2 bases, with 5 bases sitting between them. Germline lookup yields CDR1 KGHDR and CDR2 SFDVKD. The CDR3 is 14 amino acids. The CDR3: CATSDLAGNQPQHF. In DNA form, the CDR3 reads TGTGCCACCAGTGATTTAGCCGGCAATCAGCCCCAGCATTTT.

This clone appeared a single time. The rearrangement uses TRBV11-3 and TRBJ2-5; 7 nucleotides match TRBD1. The CDR3 length is 13 residues. V shed 6 bases and J 5 bases; nucleotides not matched to a gene: 6. Germline V lookup: CDR1 SGHNT, CDR2 YENEEA. In DNA form, the CDR3 reads TGTGCCAGCAGTAGACAGGGCTCTGAGACCCAGTACTTC. It encodes CASSRQGSETQYF.

The chain joins TRBV5-1 to TRBJ1-1; maybe TRBD1 (5 bases). V lost 4 bases and J lost 5, with 12 bases in between. The CDR3 covers 13 residues. Germline-derived CDR1 and CDR2 are SGHRS and YFSETQ. The chain's CDR3 is CASSLSGTTEAFF. The CDR3 DNA sequence: TGCGCCAGCAGCCTATCAGGGACTACTGAAGCTTTCTTT.

J is TRBJ2-2 and V is TRBV7-3; 7 bases line up with TRBD2. The CDR3 contains 14 residues. The germline V gene has CDR1 SGHTA and CDR2 FQGTGA. With V trimmed by 10 bases and J by 0 bases, 5 bases remained unmatched. In DNA, the CDR3 is TGTGCCACTCGGGCGGGGGCGAACACCGGGGAGCTGTTTTTT. It encodes CATRAGANTGELFF.

The chain combines TRBV12-3 or TRBV12-4 with TRBJ2-2, with a possible D match to TRBD2 (5 bases). This CDR3 spans 12 amino acids. V lost 8 bases to trimming and J lost 7 bases, with 11 bases between them. This CDR3 is CASWEWGGELFF. CDR3 sequence (DNA): TGTGCCAGCTGGGAGTGGGGCGGGGAGCTGTTTTTT.

This chain connects TRBV6-5 to TRBJ1-4; D is possibly TRBD1 (5 bases). The CDR3 spans 15 residues. The V and J ends lost 7 bases and 8 bases respectively, with 20 bases between them. Germline V gives CDR1 MNHEY, CDR2 SVGAGI. DNA for the CDR3: TGTGCCAGCATCCGCTCCGGGGCCGGCGGAGAAAAACTGTTTTTT. It codes for CASIRSGAGGEKLFF.

The rearrangement uses TRBV4-1 and TRBJ1-1; D uncertain. Germline V CDR1 and CDR2: MGHRA, YSYEKL. The CDR3 has 15 amino acids. V gave up 1 base and J gave up 1 base, with 10 bases separating them. The CDR3 DNA sequence: TGCGCCAGCAGCCAAGTAGTCCAAGCGAACACTGAAGCTTTCTTT. This sequence encodes CASSQVVQANTEAFF.

V is TRBV5-1 and J is TRBJ2-1, with 10 bases aligning to TRBD2. Germline lookup yields CDR1 SGHRS and CDR2 YFSETQ. Unmatched junction bases numbered 7, after V lost 0 bases and J lost 7 bases. The CDR3 runs 16 residues. The CDR3 is CASSLGQRGGMNEQFF. The CDR3 DNA is TGCGCCAGCAGCTTGGGGCAGCGGGGGGGCATGAATGAGCAGTTCTTC.

The chain employs TRBV5-5 and TRBJ1-5; D possibly corresponds to TRBD1 (6 bases). The CDR3 length is 15 residues. V lost 0 bases and J lost 3, with 10 bases in between. CDR1 is SGHKS and CDR2 is YYEKEE in the germline V gene (reference sequence). The CDR3, as DNA: TGTGCCAGCAGCTTGGGACAGGTTTTCAATCAGCCCCAGCATTTT. Encoded protein: CASSLGQVFNQPQHF. Filled out from reference TRBV5-5 and TRBJ1-5, the complete variable domain reads DAGVTQSPTHLIKTRGQQVTLRCSPISGHKSVSWYQQVLGQGPQFIFQYYEKEERGRGNFPDRFSARQFPNYSSELNVNALLLGDSALYLCASSLGQVFNQPQHFGDGTRLSIL.

The chain combines TRBV5-1 with TRBJ2-5, with TRBD2 matching 11 bases. Germline V CDR1 and CDR2: SGHRS, YFSETQ. The CDR3 is 16 residues long. Trimming cost V 3 bases and J 5 bases; bases outside gene matches: 9. The CDR3 DNA is TGCGCCAGCAGCTGGTCGACTAGCGGGGTCGGGGAGACCCAGTACTTC. Its protein product is CASSWSTSGVGETQYF.

The CDR3 DNA follows: TGTGCCAGCAGCGTCCGGAGGGAAGGGCAAGATACGCAGTATTTT. This translates into CASSVRREGQDTQYF. V usage is TRBV9 and J usage is TRBJ2-3, with D perhaps TRBD2 (6 bases). This CDR3 comprises 15 residues. Trimming removed 2 bases from V and 5 bases from J, with 15 bases in between. CDR1 and CDR2 from the germline V gene are SGDLS and YYNGEE.

The chain couples TRBV29-1 to TRBJ1-2; possible D gene TRBD1, 6 bases. Germline V CDR1 and CDR2: SQVTM, ANQGSEA. With 6 bases removed from V and 7 bases from J, the gap between germline ends came to 21 bases. CDR3 size: 14 residues. The DNA for the CDR3 is TGCAGCGTGGTCATCCAGGGACACGTTGGTGGCTACACCTTC. Amino acid sequence: CSVVIQGHVGGYTF.

V gene TRBV2 combines with J gene TRBJ1-1; D is undetermined. V lost 8 bases and J 10 bases, leaving 14 bases between the germline ends. Germline loops: CDR1 SNHLY, CDR2 FYNNEI. The CDR3 sequence is 11 residues long. CDR3 nucleotides: TGTGCCAGCGGAGTCGAGACACGAGCTTTCTTT. It codes for CASGVETRAFF. Filled out from reference TRBV2 and TRBJ1-1, the complete variable domain reads EPEVTQTPSHQVTQMGQEVILRCVPISNHLYFYWYRQILGQKVEFLVSFYNNEISEKSEIFDDQFSVERPDGSNFTLKIRSTKLEDSAMYFCASGVETRAFFGQGTRLTVV.